This entry features one T cell receptor (beta chain) sequence. The CDR3 is 13 residues long. Germline-derived CDR1 and CDR2 are SEHNR and FQNEAQ (reference sequence). V was shortened by 2 bases and J by 0 bases, with 5 bases between the two germline ends. The data originate from a study of T cell changes during pregnancy in multiple sclerosis. Profiled with immunoSEQ multiplex PCR; TCRdb holds only in-frame clones, not every one. The sample has around 56,000 clones, approximately 94% seen once. This TCR was sampled from a female donor with multiple sclerosis, enrolled in a pregnancy study. The chain combines TRBV7-9 with TRBJ2-7; unclear D gene. The sample in question was CD8+ T cells from peripheral blood mononuclear cells, obtained after pregnancy. The CDR3 loop reads CASSLSSSYEQYF. As DNA, the CDR3 is TGTGCCAGCAGCTTATCCAGCTCCTACGAGCAGTACTTC.